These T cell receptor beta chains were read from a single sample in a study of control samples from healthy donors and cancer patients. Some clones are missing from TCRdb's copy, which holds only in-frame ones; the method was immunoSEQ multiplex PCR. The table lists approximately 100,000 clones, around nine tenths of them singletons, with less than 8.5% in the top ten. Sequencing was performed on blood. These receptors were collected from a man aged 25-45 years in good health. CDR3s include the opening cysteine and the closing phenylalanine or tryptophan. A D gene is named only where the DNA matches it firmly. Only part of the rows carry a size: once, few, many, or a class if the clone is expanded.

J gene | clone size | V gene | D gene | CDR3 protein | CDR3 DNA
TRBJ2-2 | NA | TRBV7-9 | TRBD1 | CASSLWDRGDTGELFF | TGTGCCAGCAGCCTATGGGACAGGGGAGACACCGGGGAGCTGTTTTTT
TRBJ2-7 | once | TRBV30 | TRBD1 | CAWSAHVGTGTEQYF | TGTGCCTGGAGTGCCCATGTGGGGACAGGGACAGAGCAGTACTTC
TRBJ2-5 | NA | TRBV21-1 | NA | CASSTRMVEETQYF | TGTGCCAGCAGCACCCGGATGGTCGAGGAGACCCAGTACTTC
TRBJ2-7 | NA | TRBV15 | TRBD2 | CATSRVGGRYEQYF | TGTGCCACCAGCAGAGTGGGCGGGAGGTACGAGCAGTACTTC
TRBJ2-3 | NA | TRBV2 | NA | CASMRQGLTDTQYF | TGTGCCAGCATGAGGCAGGGGTTGACAGATACGCAGTATTTT
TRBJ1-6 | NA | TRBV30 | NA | CAWAARGPLHF | TGTGCCTGGGCCGCCAGGGGACCCCTCCACTTT
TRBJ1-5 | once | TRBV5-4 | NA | CASSLGGRHQPQHF | TGTGCCAGCAGCTTGGGGGGGAGGCATCAGCCCCAGCATTTT
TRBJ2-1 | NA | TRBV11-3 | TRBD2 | CASSSPTSGAYNEQFF | TGTGCCAGCAGCTCCCCGACTAGCGGAGCGTACAATGAGCAGTTCTTC
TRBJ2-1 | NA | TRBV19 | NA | CASSPIQGPSSYNEQFF | TGTGCCAGTAGTCCGATACAGGGCCCAAGCTCCTACAATGAGCAGTTCTTC
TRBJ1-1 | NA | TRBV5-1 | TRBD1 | CASSTGQGGTNTEAFF | TGCGCCAGCAGCACCGGACAGGGAGGAACGAACACTGAAGCTTTCTTT
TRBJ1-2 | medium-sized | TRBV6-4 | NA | CASSDSYNWDNYGYTF | TGTGCCAGCAGTGACTCCTATAATTGGGACAACTATGGCTACACCTTC
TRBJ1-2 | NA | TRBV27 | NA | CASSPNRDTGGYTF | TGTGCCAGCAGCCCTAACAGGGACACGGGAGGCTACACCTTC
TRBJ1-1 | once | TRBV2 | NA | CASSEAVNVGTEAFF | TGTGCCAGCAGTGAAGCTGTGAACGTGGGCACTGAAGCTTTCTTT
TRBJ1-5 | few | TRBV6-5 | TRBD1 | CASSYATGGSQPQHF | TGTGCCAGCAGTTACGCGACAGGGGGCTCTCAGCCCCAGCATTTT
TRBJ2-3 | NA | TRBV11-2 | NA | CASSPITDTQYF | TGTGCCAGCAGCCCCATAACAGATACGCAGTATTTT
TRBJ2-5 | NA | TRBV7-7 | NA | CASSSQGNQETQYF | TGTGCCAGCAGCTCTCAGGGGAATCAAGAGACCCAGTACTTC
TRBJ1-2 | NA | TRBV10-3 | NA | CAIGTAPIGYTF | TGTGCCATCGGGACGGCCCCTATTGGCTACACCTTC
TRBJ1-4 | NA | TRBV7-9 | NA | CASSPFRQSVLNEKLFF | TGTGCCAGCAGCCCCTTTCGGCAGTCAGTTCTTAATGAAAAACTGTTTTTT
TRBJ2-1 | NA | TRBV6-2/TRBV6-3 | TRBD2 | CASSYLAAGGDNEQFF | TGTGCCAGCAGTTATCTAGCAGCGGGAGGAGACAATGAGCAGTTCTTC
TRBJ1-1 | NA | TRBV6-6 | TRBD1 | CASSRDRAALMNTEAFF | TGTGCCAGCAGCCGAGACAGGGCCGCGCTTATGAACACTGAAGCTTTCTTT
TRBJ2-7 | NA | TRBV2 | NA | CASSPSYEQYF | TGTGCCAGCAGCCCCTCCTACGAGCAGTACTTC
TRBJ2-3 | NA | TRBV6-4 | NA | CASSAASTDTQYF | TGTGCCAGCAGTGCCGCTAGCACAGATACGCAGTATTTT
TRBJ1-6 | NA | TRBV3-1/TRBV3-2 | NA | CASSPRERLSSPLHF | TGTGCCAGCAGCCCCAGGGAACGGCTAAGTTCACCCCTCCACTTT
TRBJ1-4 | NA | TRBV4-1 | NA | CASSQWKGEKLFF | TGCGCCAGCAGCCAATGGAAAGGGGAAAAACTGTTTTTT
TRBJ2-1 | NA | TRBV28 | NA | CASSIAWGSDNEQFF | TGTGCCAGCAGTATAGCCTGGGGGAGCGACAATGAGCAGTTCTTC
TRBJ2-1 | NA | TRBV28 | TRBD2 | CASSDRGLAFYNEQFF | TGTGCCAGCAGTGACAGAGGACTAGCGTTCTACAATGAGCAGTTCTTC
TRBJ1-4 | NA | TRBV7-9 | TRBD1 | CASSLQGAGEKLFF | TGTGCCAGCAGCTTACAGGGGGCGGGCGAAAAACTGTTTTTT
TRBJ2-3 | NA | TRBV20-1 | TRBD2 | CSASPAGGPGGTDTQYF | TGCAGTGCTAGTCCAGCGGGAGGGCCAGGCGGCACAGATACGCAGTATTTT
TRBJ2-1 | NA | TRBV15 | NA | CATSRGVSLASSYNEQFF | TGTGCCACCAGCAGAGGTGTCAGCCTAGCGAGCTCCTACAATGAGCAGTTCTTC
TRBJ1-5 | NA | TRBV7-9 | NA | CASSPQGTGNQPQHF | TGTGCCAGCAGCCCGCAGGGGACCGGCAATCAGCCCCAGCATTTT
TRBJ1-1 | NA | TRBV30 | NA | CAWKSVNTEAFF | TGTGCCTGGAAATCAGTGAACACTGAAGCTTTCTTT
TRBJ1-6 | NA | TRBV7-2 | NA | CASSPRGGNSPLHF | TGTGCCAGCAGCCCCCGGGGGGGGAATTCACCCCTCCACTTT